There are many counts of the clone carrying this TCR beta chain. Its antigen remains unknown. The sample originates from a study of T cells in Graves' hyperthyroidism and ophthalmopathy. RNA transcripts provided the source from which TCR beta CDR3 regions were amplified. Primed by the HTBI set, a first-round RT-PCR was run on the TCR CDR3. TCRdb reprocessed the multiplex PCR reads via MiXCR and lists one record per CDR3 protein. The sample lists around 700,000 distinct CDR3 sequences; about a third were seen once. Study results and limitations: In the blood, most expanded thyroid clonotypes above 0.001 appeared as well.

If no ophthalmopathy progression occurred within 18 months, Graves' hyperthyroidism was stable. V gave up 7 bases and J gave up 4 bases, with 16 bases separating them. The CDR3 length is 15 residues. Germline values: CDR1 SNHLY, CDR2 FYNNEI. The source material was blood. V usage is TRBV2 and J usage is TRBJ2-2; the D gene is possibly TRBD1 (6 bases). The receptor was isolated from a woman between 40 and 55 years old with Graves' hyperthyroidism. Here the CDR3 DNA reads TGTGCCAGCACTATCGAGGCAGGGGCCACCGGGGAGCTGTTTTTT. Protein product: CASTIEAGATGELFF.